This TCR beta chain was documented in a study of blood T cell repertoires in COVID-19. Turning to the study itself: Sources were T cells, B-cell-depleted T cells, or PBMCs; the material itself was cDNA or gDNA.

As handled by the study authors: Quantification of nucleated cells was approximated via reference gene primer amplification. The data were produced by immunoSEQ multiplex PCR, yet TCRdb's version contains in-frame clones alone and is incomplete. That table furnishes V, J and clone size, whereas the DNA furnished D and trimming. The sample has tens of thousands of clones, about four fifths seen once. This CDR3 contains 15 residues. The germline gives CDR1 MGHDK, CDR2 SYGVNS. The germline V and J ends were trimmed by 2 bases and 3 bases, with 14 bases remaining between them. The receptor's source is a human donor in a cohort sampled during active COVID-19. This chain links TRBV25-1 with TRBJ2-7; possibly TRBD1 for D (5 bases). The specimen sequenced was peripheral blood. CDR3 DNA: TGTGCCAGCAGTGAAAGCCAGGGTTTAAACTACGAGCAGTACTTC. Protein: CASSESQGLNYEQYF.